This T cell receptor (beta chain) was documented in a study of T cell responses to AZD1222 COVID-19 vaccine. Trimming removed 5 bases from V and 9 bases from J; junction bases left unmatched: 19. Looked up from germline, CDR1 is SGHTA and CDR2 is FQGNSA. This CDR3 contains 17 residues. On this clone: The antigen remains undetermined.

The method was immunoSEQ multiplex PCR; TCRdb's version includes in-frame clones alone and lacks a portion of them. The sample has 150,000 to 200,000 clones; around nine tenths are singletons. Findings of the study overall: At baseline, just 6 or 7 AZD1222 recipients tested seropositive. Of spike-specific TCRs, nearly half reportedly target regions left unmutated in variants. Repertoires in all cases were sampled only once the peak T cell response had passed. In a largely white British group with more females than males, clonal diversity was possibly underestimated.

The chain couples TRBV7-2 to TRBJ1-5, with TRBD1 identical over 7 bases. The clonotype comes from an adult in good health. Sequenced material: peripheral blood, taken on day 0 of AZD1222 vaccination. As DNA, the CDR3 is TGTGCCAGCAGCGCTTCACTTCAGGGGGAGTTTAGCTTGCCCCAGCATTTT. It translates to CASSASLQGEFSLPQHF.